This TCR beta chain comes out of a study of CD4 T cells in relation to SARS-CoV-2 and coronaviruses. Measured with immunoSEQ multiplex PCR; TCRdb has only the in-frame clones, and not every one. The table includes tens of thousands of clones, 70% to 90% detected once. The sequencing sample was made of memory CD4+ T cells from PBMCs. The TCR originated in an adult with COVID-19.

CDR3 in amino acids: CASSESGGSGANVLTF. The CDR3 DNA reads as TGCGCCAGCAGTGAGTCAGGGGGCTCTGGGGCCAACGTCCTGACTTTC. The chain couples TRBV10-2 to TRBJ2-6; a possible D gene is TRBD1 (6 bases). The CDR3 has 16 residues. Between the trimmed V and J ends, which lost 0 bases and 0 bases, there was a span of 6 bases. Germline V gene sequence: CDR1 WSHSY, CDR2 SAAADI.